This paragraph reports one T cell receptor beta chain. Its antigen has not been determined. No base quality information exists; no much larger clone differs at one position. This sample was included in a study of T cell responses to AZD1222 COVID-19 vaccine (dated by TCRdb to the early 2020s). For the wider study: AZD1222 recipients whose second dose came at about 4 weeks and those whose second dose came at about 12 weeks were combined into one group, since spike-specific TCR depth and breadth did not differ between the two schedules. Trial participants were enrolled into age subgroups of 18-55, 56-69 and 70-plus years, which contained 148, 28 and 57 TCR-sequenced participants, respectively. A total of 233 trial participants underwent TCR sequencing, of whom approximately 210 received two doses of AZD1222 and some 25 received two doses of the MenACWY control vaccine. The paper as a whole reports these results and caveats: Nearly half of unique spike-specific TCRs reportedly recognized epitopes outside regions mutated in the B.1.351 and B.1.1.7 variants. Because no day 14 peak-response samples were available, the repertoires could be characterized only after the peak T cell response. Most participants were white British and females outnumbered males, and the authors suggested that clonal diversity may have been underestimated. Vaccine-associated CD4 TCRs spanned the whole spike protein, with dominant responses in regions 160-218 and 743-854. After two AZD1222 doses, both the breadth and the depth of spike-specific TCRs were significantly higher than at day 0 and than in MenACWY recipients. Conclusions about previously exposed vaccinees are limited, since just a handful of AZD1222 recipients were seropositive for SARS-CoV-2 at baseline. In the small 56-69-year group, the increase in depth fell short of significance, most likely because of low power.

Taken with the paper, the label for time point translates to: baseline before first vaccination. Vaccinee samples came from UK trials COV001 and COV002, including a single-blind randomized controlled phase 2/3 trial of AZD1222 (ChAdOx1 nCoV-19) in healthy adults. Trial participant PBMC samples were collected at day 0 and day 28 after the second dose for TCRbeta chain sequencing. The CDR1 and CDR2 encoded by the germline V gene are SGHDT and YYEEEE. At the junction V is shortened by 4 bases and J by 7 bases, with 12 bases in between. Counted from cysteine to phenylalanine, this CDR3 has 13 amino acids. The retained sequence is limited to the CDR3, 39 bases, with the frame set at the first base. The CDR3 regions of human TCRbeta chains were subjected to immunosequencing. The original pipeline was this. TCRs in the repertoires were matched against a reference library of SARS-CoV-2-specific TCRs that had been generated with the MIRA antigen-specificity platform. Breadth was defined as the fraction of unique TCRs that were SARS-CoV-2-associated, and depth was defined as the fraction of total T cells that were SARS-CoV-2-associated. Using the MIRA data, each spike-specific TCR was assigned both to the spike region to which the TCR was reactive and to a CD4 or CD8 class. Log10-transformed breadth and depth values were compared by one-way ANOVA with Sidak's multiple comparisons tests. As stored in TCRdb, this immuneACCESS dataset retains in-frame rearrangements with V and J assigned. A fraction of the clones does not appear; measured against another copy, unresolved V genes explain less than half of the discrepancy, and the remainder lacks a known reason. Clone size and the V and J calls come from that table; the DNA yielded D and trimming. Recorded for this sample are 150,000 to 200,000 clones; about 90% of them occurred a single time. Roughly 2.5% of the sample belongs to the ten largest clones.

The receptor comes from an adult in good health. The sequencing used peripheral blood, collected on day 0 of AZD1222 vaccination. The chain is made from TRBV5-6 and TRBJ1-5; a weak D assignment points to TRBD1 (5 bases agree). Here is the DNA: TGTGCCAGCAGCCACGGGGGTGGACAGCCCCAGCATTTT. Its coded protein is CASSHGGGQPQHF.